Listed here are 5 T cell receptor beta chains from one sample, sequenced in a study of Ad26.COV2.S vaccination and SARS-CoV-2 variants. TCRdb's copy holds only in-frame clones and misses some; the assay was immunoSEQ multiplex PCR. In the table there are 400,000 to 500,000 clones, roughly 89% of which are singletons. The treatment: 15 to 20 received Ad26.COV2.S at low or high dose, single or two shots; about 5 received placebo; per-sample allocation not given. Specimen acquisition occurred on day 63 following the initial vaccine or placebo injection. This sample comprised peripheral blood, obtained in a trial of Ad26.COV2.S vaccine versus placebo. These receptors came from a person between 18 and 60 years old who received the Ad26.COV2.S COVID-19 vaccine or a placebo.

The CDR3: CASSPRLGWNEQFF. The CDR3 DNA follows: TGCGCCAGCAGCCCACGTCTAGGATGGAATGAGCAGTTCTTC. The genes are TRBV4-3 and TRBJ2-1; unclear D gene. V was cut by 4 bases and J by 7 bases, with 14 bases left in between. The germline CDR1 and CDR2 sequences are LGHNA and YSLEER. This CDR3 contains 14 residues.

This clone was recorded once. J is TRBJ1-6 and V is TRBV5-8; D not certain. Germline loops: CDR1 SGHTS, CDR2 YDEGEE. This CDR3 region has 15 residues. V lost 4 bases and J lost 7, with 15 bases in between. The CDR3 DNA is TGTGCCAGCAGCCCCACAGCTTACGCCAATTCACCCCTCCACTTT. The encoded protein is CASSPTAYANSPLHF.

The rearrangement joins TRBV7-9 to TRBJ1-3, with unresolved D. This CDR3 contains 13 residues. CDR1 is SEHNR, CDR2 FQNEAQ, per germline (reference sequence). With 4 bases removed from V and 0 bases from J, the gap between germline ends came to 4 bases. CDR3 amino acids: CASSSYSGNTIYF. Written as DNA, the CDR3 is TGTGCCAGCAGCTCCTACTCTGGAAACACCATATATTTT. Complete variable domain (other parts from reference TRBV7-9 and TRBJ1-3): DTGVSQNPRHKITKRGQNVTFRCDPISEHNRLYWYRQTLGQGPEFLTYFQNEAQLEKSRLLSDRFSAERPKGSFSTLEIQRTEQGDSAMYLCASSSYSGNTIYFGEGSWLTVV.

The chain combines TRBV11-1 with TRBJ1-2; TRBD1 matches 7 bases. Germline assignment: CDR1 SGHAT and CDR2 FQDESV (reference sequence). With V trimmed by 5 bases and J by 7 bases, 16 bases remained unmatched. The CDR3 consists of 16 residues. CDR3 bases: TGTGCCAGCAGCCCCAGATCCGTGAGGACAGGTGGTGGCTACACCTTC. Translated: CASSPRSVRTGGGYTF.

In this sample, this clone turned up once. This chain connects TRBV4-3 to TRBJ2-1; perhaps TRBD2 as D (6 bases). The CDR3 is 16 residues long. V lost 0 bases to trimming and J lost 5 bases, with 14 bases between them. Germline V CDR1 and CDR2: LGHNA, YSLEER. CDR3 nucleotides: TGCGCCAGCAGCCAAGATAGGAGGGGTGTGGACAATGAGCAGTTCTTC. This codes for CASSQDRRGVDNEQFF.